Shown below are 16 T cell receptor beta chains from a single sample sequenced in a study of T-cell memory formation after mild COVID-19. From the 5' RACE reads, TCRdb called clonotypes with MiXCR, one entry per CDR3 protein. The repertoire holds more than 400,000 distinct CDR3 sequences, 18% seen once, with more than 9% in the top ten. What was sequenced was PBMCs or a T cell subset sorted from them (not recorded which). The receptors derive from an adult woman who had mild COVID-19 (a few samples of this study predate the infection). Cell type and time point are not known.

Only a few counts were recorded for this clonotype. The chain carries TRBV9 and TRBJ1-2, with D maybe TRBD1 (5 bases). V was clipped by 3 bases and J by 3 bases, with 12 bases between them. The CDR3 has 14 residues. CDR1 is SGDLS, CDR2 YYNGEE, per germline. The CDR3 bases are TGTGCCAGCAGCGCGCAGGGAGTCTACTATGGCTACACCTTC. This codes for CASSAQGVYYGYTF.

This clonotype was seen only a few times. This rearrangement joins TRBV6-5 to TRBJ1-2; D ambiguous. The CDR3 contains 13 residues. Germline V gene sequence: CDR1 MNHEY, CDR2 SVGAGI. V lost 2 bases to trimming and J lost 0 bases, with 4 bases between them. CDR3: CASSYRANYGYTF. The CDR3 nucleotides are TGTGCCAGCAGTTACAGGGCTAACTATGGCTACACCTTC.

This clonotype was observed at least ten times. The chain carries TRBV7-9 and TRBJ2-5, with D tentatively TRBD2 (5 bases). V lost 1 base and J 7 bases, leaving 7 bases between the germline ends. CDR1 SEHNR and CDR2 FQNEAQ come from the germline V gene (reference sequence). The length of the CDR3 is 12 residues. CDR3 DNA sequence: TGTGCCAGCAGCTTAGAGGCGGGGACCCAGTACTTC. Translated: CASSLEAGTQYF.

J is TRBJ1-1 and V is TRBV5-1; TRBD1 aligns across 9 bases. V was pared by 3 bases and J by 6 bases, with 6 bases of the junction left unmatched. Germline V gives CDR1 SGHRS, CDR2 YFSETQ. The CDR3 is made up of 14 amino acids. This CDR3 is CASSYLGDRAEAFF. As DNA, the CDR3 is TGCGCCAGCAGCTATTTGGGGGACAGGGCTGAAGCTTTCTTT.

The chain is built from TRBV27 and TRBJ2-7; 9 nucleotides agree with TRBD1. Germline CDR1 MNHEY, CDR2 SMNVEV (reference sequence). The length of the CDR3 is 15 residues. Unmatched junction bases numbered 9, after V lost 5 bases and J lost 4 bases. CDR3 in amino acids: CASSPYGTGRYEQYF. CDR3 coding DNA: TGTGCCAGCAGTCCCTATGGGACAGGGCGGTACGAGCAGTACTTC.

This clonotype was seen a few times. V gene TRBV12-3 or TRBV12-4 combines with J gene TRBJ1-1; maybe TRBD1 (5 bases). The CDR3 totals 14 residues. Between the trimmed V and J ends, which lost 4 bases and 3 bases, there was a span of 12 bases. The CDR3 sequence: CASSSDSSYTEAFF. The CDR3 DNA reads as TGTGCCAGCAGTTCTGACAGCTCCTACACTGAAGCTTTCTTT.

A few counts support this clonotype. The rearrangement joins TRBV24-1 to TRBJ2-2; D is perhaps TRBD1 (6 bases). CDR1 KGHDR and CDR2 SFDVKD come from the germline V gene. The CDR3 has 12 residues. The V end lost 12 bases, the J end lost 5 bases, and 12 bases lay between the germline ends. The CDR3 DNA is TGTGCCTCCCTCGGGACAACCGGGGAGCTGTTTTTT. Protein product: CASLGTTGELFF.

The V gene is TRBV6-1, the J gene TRBJ1-2, with a tentative D call TRBD1 (5 bases). There are 14 residues in the CDR3. The V end was cut by 6 bases, the J end by 4 bases, with 15 bases between. Germline V gene data show CDR1 as MNHNS and CDR2 as SASEGT. CDR3 sequence: CASSEQGLGYGYTF. The CDR3 DNA reads as TGTGCCAGCAGCGAGCAGGGTCTTGGCTATGGCTACACCTTC.

V gene TRBV20-1 combines with J gene TRBJ1-2, with D hard to call. With 0 bases removed from V and 7 bases from J, the gap between germline ends came to 9 bases. There are 12 residues in the CDR3. Germline-derived CDR1 and CDR2 are DFQATT and SNEGSKA (reference sequence). The CDR3 DNA follows: TGCAGTGCTAGAGAGTCTGGGATTGGCTACACCTTC. It translates to CSARESGIGYTF.

The gene calls are TRBV7-8 and TRBJ2-3; possibly TRBD2 for D (5 bases). The CDR3 runs 16 residues. The V gene's germline CDR1 is SGHVS and CDR2 FQNEAQ. The V and J ends lost 4 bases and 6 bases respectively, with 20 bases between them. The CDR3 DNA reads as TGTGCCAGCAGCTGGTCCCTTCGCCCCCGCGGGGATACGCAGTATTTT. Protein sequence: CASSWSLRPRGDTQYF.

The rearrangement links TRBV7-8 to TRBJ2-2; no clear D. The V gene lost 0 bases and the J gene lost 1 base, with 12 bases spanning the gap. This CDR3 is built from 17 residues. The germline gives CDR1 SGHVS, CDR2 FQNEAQ. The CDR3 nucleotides read TGTGCCAGCAGCTTAGCGCGTACCGGCCTGAACACCGGGGAGCTGTTTTTT. It encodes CASSLARTGLNTGELFF.

J is TRBJ1-1 and V is TRBV12-3 or TRBV12-4, with TRBD1 as a possible D gene (6 bases). Between the trimmed V and J ends, which lost 6 bases and 0 bases, there was a span of 14 bases. There are 15 residues in the CDR3. The CDR3 sequence is CASRLDSLMNTEAFF. The CDR3 nucleotides are TGTGCCAGCAGACTGGACAGTCTCATGAACACTGAAGCTTTCTTT.

In DNA form, the CDR3 reads TGTGCCAGCTCACCAGTCTACCCCAATGAGCAGTTCTTC. This translates into CASSPVYPNEQFF. The chain uses TRBV18 and TRBJ2-1, with D unresolved. Trimming left V 2 bases short and J 6 bases short, with 8 bases between. CDR1 and CDR2 from the germline V gene are KGHSH and LQKENI. The CDR3 runs to 13 residues.

The chain has TRBV27 and TRBJ2-3; weak D call: TRBD1 (6 bases). CDR1 is MNHEY and CDR2 is SMNVEV in the germline V gene (reference sequence). This CDR3 contains 15 residues. V shed 8 bases and J shed 4 bases, with 19 bases lying between them. Here the CDR3 DNA reads TGTGCCAGCCGGCGGGCAGGGGTTGTAGCAGATACGCAGTATTTT. It specifies CASRRAGVVADTQYF.

The chain couples TRBV4-3 to TRBJ2-1; 8 positions match TRBD2. From germline, CDR1 is LGHNA and CDR2 YSLEER. This CDR3 comprises 15 residues. The trim removed 1 base at V and 2 bases at J, leaving 1 base unmatched. The CDR3 DNA sequence: TGCGCCAGCAGCCAAGCACTAGCGGCCTACAATGAGCAGTTCTTC. This sequence encodes CASSQALAAYNEQFF.

This clonotype has at least ten counts. This rearrangement joins TRBV24-1 to TRBJ2-2; D perhaps matches TRBD2 (6 bases). Trimming stripped 6 bases from V and 3 bases from J, with 16 bases between. The CDR3 has 16 residues. CDR1 KGHDR and CDR2 SFDVKD come from the germline V gene. Here the CDR3 reads CATSLISGVDTGELFF. Written as DNA, the CDR3 is TGTGCCACCAGTTTAATTTCGGGGGTCGACACCGGGGAGCTGTTTTTT.